These T cell receptor beta chains were read from a single sample in a study of OX40 agonist ivuxolimab in advanced cancers. Sequenced by immunoSEQ multiplex PCR; TCRdb stores in-frame clones only, minus some. The profile shows tens of thousands of clones, approximately 85% of them singletons. The input for sequencing was CD4+ or CD8+ T cells sorted from blood, taken in a trial of the OX40 agonist ivuxolimab. The receptors stem from an adult with an advanced solid tumor such as melanoma, head and neck, liver or kidney cancer. Both conserved end residues are part of each CDR3. A D gene is named only where the DNA matches it firmly. Some rows mark clone size as missing; the rest say once, few, many or name a class of expanded clone.

j_gene,v_gene,d_gene,abundance,CDR3nt,CDR3aa
TRBJ2-3,TRBV30,-,-,TGTGCCTGGACCGAGGGACGGGGGGCGGATACGCAGTATTTT,CAWTEGRGADTQYF
TRBJ2-5,TRBV10-1,TRBD1,-,TGCGCCAGCAGTGAGCCGGGGACAGGGGGCTCGGAGACCCAGTACTTC,CASSEPGTGGSETQYF
TRBJ2-3,TRBV6-6,TRBD1,-,TGTGCCAGCAGTTCCAACCCGGGACAGGGGCCAGATACGCAGTATTTT,CASSSNPGQGPDTQYF
TRBJ2-7,TRBV4-1,TRBD1,-,TGCGCCAGCAGCCAAGATTCTGACAGGGGGGTCGGTAACGAGCAGTACTTC,CASSQDSDRGVGNEQYF
TRBJ1-5,TRBV5-1,TRBD1,-,TGCGCCAGCAGCTTGGTAGGGGGCCAGCCCCAGCATTTT,CASSLVGGQPQHF
TRBJ2-1,TRBV7-3,-,-,TGTGCCAGCAGCTTAACTAGCGGCGCCTACAATGAGCAGTTCTTC,CASSLTSGAYNEQFF
TRBJ2-7,TRBV7-6,-,once,TGTGCCAGCAGCTATGCGCCTGAGGGACAAACCTACGAGCAGTACTTC,CASSYAPEGQTYEQYF
TRBJ2-7,TRBV27,-,-,TGTGCCAGCAGTTTGTCAGGAAGTCTTCCCTACGAGCAGTACTTC,CASSLSGSLPYEQYF
TRBJ2-1,TRBV29-1,TRBD1,-,TGCAGCGTTGAGGGGGACAGGGGTGTTAATGAGCAGTTCTTC,CSVEGDRGVNEQFF
TRBJ1-5,TRBV29-1,-,-,TGCAGCGTTGTCGCCAGGGACGATCAGCCCCAGCATTTT,CSVVARDDQPQHF
TRBJ2-7,TRBV7-9,-,-,TGTGCCAGCAGAAACGGGTCTGATCGGTTAATCTACGAGCAGTACTTC,CASRNGSDRLIYEQYF
TRBJ2-2,TRBV6-4,-,-,TGTGCCAGCAGCTACGGAGGGGGGACCGGGGAGCTGTTTTTT,CASSYGGGTGELFF
TRBJ2-7,TRBV9,TRBD2,-,TGTGCCAGCAGCCCTACGACTAGCGGGATTGAGAGGGCGCAGTACTTC,CASSPTTSGIERAQYF
TRBJ2-1,TRBV7-3,TRBD2,-,TGTGCCAGCAGCTTAACGGGCGGCGGGACTAGCGCCCACAATGAGCAGTTCTTC,CASSLTGGGTSAHNEQFF
TRBJ1-1,TRBV5-5,TRBD1,-,TGTGCCAGCAGCTCCCCTGGACAGGGGAGGAACACTGAAGCTTTCTTT,CASSSPGQGRNTEAFF
TRBJ1-5,TRBV6-6,-,-,TGTGCCAGCAGTTTTGTCACAGGTCTCAATCAGCCCCAGCATTTT,CASSFVTGLNQPQHF
TRBJ2-3,TRBV28,TRBD2,few,TGTGCCAGCAGTTACGTTAGCGGGACAGATACGCAGTATTTT,CASSYVSGTDTQYF
TRBJ2-7,TRBV6-1,TRBD2,-,TGTGCCAGCAGTGGCGGACTAGCGGGACGACCCTACGAGCAGTACTTC,CASSGGLAGRPYEQYF
TRBJ1-6,TRBV6-5,-,-,TGTGCCAGCAGTCTCCCCGGGTCACGGAATTCACCCCTCCACTTT,CASSLPGSRNSPLHF
TRBJ1-6,TRBV6-1,-,few,TGTGCCAGCAAACTAAGCTCCTATAATTCACCCCTCCACTTT,CASKLSSYNSPLHF
TRBJ2-2,TRBV5-1,TRBD1,-,TGCGCCAGCAGCTTTCGACAGGGCGGTGGCACCGGGGAGCTGTTTTTT,CASSFRQGGGTGELFF
TRBJ2-7,TRBV7-9,-,-,TGTGCCAGCAGCTTAGCGCTCGGCCAGGGGTGGTACGAGCAGTACTTC,CASSLALGQGWYEQYF
TRBJ2-4,TRBV18,TRBD1,-,TGTGCCAGCTCACCAGGGACAGGGATAAACATTCAGTACTTC,CASSPGTGINIQYF
TRBJ2-1,TRBV18,-,-,TGTGCCAGCTCCTCCTACACCTACAATGAGCAGTTCTTC,CASSSYTYNEQFF
TRBJ2-7,TRBV10-3,TRBD2,-,TGTGCCATCAGTCAGGGAGGGGTGGCCTACGAGCAGTACTTC,CAISQGGVAYEQYF
TRBJ2-7,TRBV7-2,-,few,TGTGCCAGCAGCTTAGCACAAACCTACGAGCAGTACTTC,CASSLAQTYEQYF
TRBJ2-3,TRBV7-2,TRBD2,-,TGTGCCAGCAGGGGACTAGCGCAGACAGATACGCAGTATTTT,CASRGLAQTDTQYF
TRBJ2-7,TRBV7-2,TRBD2,-,TGTGCCAGCAGCCCAGGTGTTAGCGGGGGATACGAGCAGTACTTC,CASSPGVSGGYEQYF
TRBJ1-2,TRBV7-9,-,-,TGTGCCAGCAGCTTAGAGGGGCTTGAGTTGGGGGATGGCTACACCTTC,CASSLEGLELGDGYTF
TRBJ1-4,TRBV14,-,-,TGTGCCAGCAGCCAAGGAGCGGTGGGGGAAAAACTGTTTTTT,CASSQGAVGEKLFF
TRBJ2-2,TRBV27,-,-,TGTGCCAGCAAAGGGGCAGGGGGGAGGTCCGGGGAGCTGTTTTTT,CASKGAGGRSGELFF
TRBJ1-5,TRBV11-2,-,once,TGTGCCAGCAGCTTAGCGCAGGGCACCCCGCCCCAGCATTTT,CASSLAQGTPPQHF
TRBJ1-4,TRBV21-1,-,once,TGTGCCAGCAGCCTCATGCAGGGCTCTTCGTCCGTAGGCGAAAAACTGTTTTTT,CASSLMQGSSSVGEKLFF
TRBJ1-5,TRBV10-3,-,-,TGTGCCATCAGTGATGTGGTAGATAGCAATCAGCCCCAGCATTTT,CAISDVVDSNQPQHF
TRBJ2-7,TRBV27,-,-,TGTGCCAGCAGTTCATCCGGGACGGGGGCGCACGAGCAGTACTTC,CASSSSGTGAHEQYF
TRBJ1-2,TRBV13,-,once,TGTGCCAGCAGGAAAGACGGCATCTCGGGTGGCTACACCTTC,CASRKDGISGGYTF
TRBJ1-2,TRBV9,-,-,TGTGCCAGCTGGCACCAAAACTATGGCTACACCTTC,CASWHQNYGYTF
TRBJ1-1,TRBV27,-,few,TGTGCCAGCACCCCCAGAGCTTTCTTT,CASTPRAFF
TRBJ2-7,TRBV7-9,-,-,TGTGCCAGCAGCTTTGGGAGTAAAGAGCAGTACTTC,CASSFGSKEQYF
TRBJ1-3,TRBV7-8,-,-,TGTGCCAGCAGCCAGACAGGACTCGGAAACACCATATATTTT,CASSQTGLGNTIYF
TRBJ1-2,TRBV6-6,-,-,TGTGCCAGCAGCCAGGAAAACTATGGCTACACCTTC,CASSQENYGYTF
TRBJ2-3,TRBV11-2,TRBD2,-,TGTGCCAGCAGCCGAAGAGGGACTAGCGGGGGGGCGGGCACAGATACGCAGTATTTT,CASSRRGTSGGAGTDTQYF
TRBJ2-3,TRBV4-3,-,once,TGCGCCAGCAGCCAGGTTATTGGTGGAGATACGCAGTATTTT,CASSQVIGGDTQYF
TRBJ2-3,TRBV6-5,-,-,TGTGCCAGCAGTTACCAGACGAGCTTGAGCACAGATACGCAGTATTTT,CASSYQTSLSTDTQYF
TRBJ1-5,TRBV5-6,TRBD1,many,TGTGCCAGCAGCGGGACAGGGGCCTTCAATCAGCCCCAGCATTTT,CASSGTGAFNQPQHF
TRBJ2-3,TRBV19,-,-,TGTGCCACGTCACTAGCCTTCACAGATACGCAGTATTTT,CATSLAFTDTQYF
TRBJ1-1,TRBV6-5,-,-,TGTGCCAGCTCAACCTCGGGCCCAAACACTGAAGCTTTCTTT,CASSTSGPNTEAFF
TRBJ1-2,TRBV7-9,-,-,TGTGCCAGCAGCTTTCGCGATCCCAGCACCGGTGGGGGCTACACCTTC,CASSFRDPSTGGGYTF
TRBJ2-5,TRBV2,TRBD1,-,TGTGCCAGCAGCCCCCAGGGACAGCAAGAATCCCAGTACTTC,CASSPQGQQESQYF
TRBJ1-1,TRBV19,-,once,TGTGCCAGTAGTCCCTTGGACAGGAACACTGAAGCTTTCTTT,CASSPLDRNTEAFF
TRBJ1-2,TRBV4-2,TRBD1,-,TGTGCCAGCAGCCCAGAGGGACAGGACTACGGCTACACCTTC,CASSPEGQDYGYTF
TRBJ2-3,TRBV6-4,-,-,TGTGCCAGCAGTGACTCGAACGGGGGCACAGATACGCAGTATTTT,CASSDSNGGTDTQYF
TRBJ2-7,TRBV7-3,TRBD1,-,TGTGCCAGCAGCGAGACAGGGGACAGATACGAGCAGTACTTC,CASSETGDRYEQYF
TRBJ1-2,TRBV18,-,-,TGTGCCAGCTCACAAGGAGGGGGAGCCTATGGCTACACCTTC,CASSQGGGAYGYTF
TRBJ2-1,TRBV7-7,-,-,TGTGCCAGCAGCTTATCCGCGGTCAGTGAGCAGTTCTTC,CASSLSAVSEQFF
TRBJ2-1,TRBV10-3,TRBD1,-,TGTGCCATCAGTGGAGGGGACAGGAACTACAATGAGCAGTTCTTC,CAISGGDRNYNEQFF
TRBJ1-6,TRBV6-6,-,-,TGTGCCACCCTCCCTCAGGAAGAAAGGAATTCACCCCTCCACTTT,CATLPQEERNSPLHF
TRBJ2-1,TRBV5-1,TRBD2,-,TGCGCCAGCAACCGGGAAGCGGGAAATGAGCAGTTCTTC,CASNREAGNEQFF
TRBJ1-1,TRBV29-1,TRBD1,-,TGCAGCGCCGGACAGGGTTTGGGAACTGAAGCTTTCTTT,CSAGQGLGTEAFF
TRBJ1-1,TRBV19,-,-,TGTGCCAGTAGTAATTACGGGAACACTGAAGCTTTCTTT,CASSNYGNTEAFF